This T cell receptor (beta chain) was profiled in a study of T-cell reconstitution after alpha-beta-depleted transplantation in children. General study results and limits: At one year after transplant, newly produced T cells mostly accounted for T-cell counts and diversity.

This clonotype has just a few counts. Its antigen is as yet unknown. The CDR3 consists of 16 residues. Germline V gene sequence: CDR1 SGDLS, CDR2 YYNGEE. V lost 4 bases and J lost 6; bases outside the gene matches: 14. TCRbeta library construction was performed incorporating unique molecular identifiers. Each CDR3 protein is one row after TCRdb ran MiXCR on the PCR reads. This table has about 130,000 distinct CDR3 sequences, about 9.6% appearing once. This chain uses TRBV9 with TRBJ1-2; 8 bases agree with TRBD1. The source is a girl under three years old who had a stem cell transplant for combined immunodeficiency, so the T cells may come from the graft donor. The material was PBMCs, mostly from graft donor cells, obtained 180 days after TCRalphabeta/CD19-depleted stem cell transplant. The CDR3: CASSSRRTGGEDGYTF. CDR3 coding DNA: TGTGCCAGCAGCTCCAGACGCACAGGGGGAGAGGATGGCTACACCTTC.